This TCR beta chain was obtained from a study of blood T cell repertoires in COVID-19. Background on the study: The origin of the acute and convalescent COVID-19 samples was the United States, Italy and Spain. T cells, B-cell-depleted T cells, or PBMCs provided the cDNA or gDNA that served as material.

In the original processing: Amplified reference gene primers provided the basis for estimating nucleated cell counts. Measured with immunoSEQ multiplex PCR; TCRdb has only the in-frame clones, and not every one. That table gives V, J and clone size, and the DNA gave D and trimming. The sample consists of 240,000 or so clones, approximately 78% of them appearing once. The sample comprised peripheral blood. This receptor was identified in a woman in her sixties or seventies with active or convalescent COVID-19.

This CDR3 is CATPRDRGPSSDDNSPLHF. In nucleotides, the CDR3 is TGTGCCACCCCTCGGGACAGGGGGCCATCAAGCGATGATAATTCACCCCTCCACTTT. The V call is TRBV24-1, the J call TRBJ1-6; TRBD1 agrees at 12 bases. With 9 bases clipped from V and 5 bases from J, the junction kept 16 bases outside the gene matches. CDR3 length: 19 residues. Germline V gene lookup returns CDR1 KGHDR and CDR2 SFDVKD.